The 24 T cell receptor beta chains listed next were all sequenced from one sample in a study of PD-L1 blockade in urothelial cancer (dated by TCRdb to about 2017). The library was prepared using the immunoSEQ multiplex PCR assay. In TCRdb, the immuneACCESS table is reduced to in-frame sequences with V and J assigned. These tables do not hold every clone; where another copy was compared, an unresolved V gene accounts for under half, and the others remain unexplained. The sample has 60,000 or so clones on record, 85% to 90% of them singletons. Roughly 14% of the sample is taken by the ten largest. In the paper's terms, the time point label means: pretreatment peripheral blood. The sample in question was PBMCs, obtained around atezolizumab (anti-PD-L1) treatment. These receptors were obtained from a man aged 65 to 85 with urothelial cancer.

The chain couples TRBV2 to TRBJ2-7; no reliable D call. CDR3 size: 13 residues. Germline CDR1 reads SNHLY; CDR2 reads FYNNEI. V dropped 5 bases and J dropped 6 bases, with 14 bases sitting between them. The CDR3 DNA sequence: TGTGCCAGCAGTTACGCCCCGGTCGCCGAGCAGTACTTC. Its protein product is CASSYAPVAEQYF.

Comments on this clone: A read error may produce the germline difference seen at one junction end. The rearrangement links TRBV7-7 to TRBJ2-2, with D perhaps matching TRBD2 (5 bases). The CDR3 length is 13 residues. Germline CDR1 SSHAT, CDR2 FNYEAQ (reference sequence). The CDR3 region has the DNA TGTGCTAGCAGCTTCCTAGAGGGTGGGGAGCTGTTTTTT. Translation gives CASSFLEGGELFF.

The V gene is TRBV9, the J gene TRBJ2-1; D remains ambiguous. The CDR3 runs 12 residues. The germline CDR1 and CDR2 sequences are SGDLS and YYNGEE. Between the trimmed V and J ends, which lost 3 bases and 6 bases, there was a span of 7 bases. CDR3 in DNA: TGTGCCAGCAGCGACGAGTTCAATGAGCAGTTCTTC. This encodes CASSDEFNEQFF.

J is TRBJ2-5 and V is TRBV2; TRBD1 matches at 7 bases. The CDR3 length is 15 residues. Germline CDR1 reads SNHLY; CDR2 reads FYNNEI. Germline trimming cut 11 bases from V and 1 base from J; bases unmatched to any gene: 13. The CDR3 region is CAGRDLQGTQETQYF. CDR3 DNA: TGTGCCGGGAGAGATTTACAGGGGACCCAAGAGACCCAGTACTTC. Based on the CDR3 plus reference TRBV2 and TRBJ2-5, the full variable domain is EPEVTQTPSHQVTQMGQEVILRCVPISNHLYFYWYRQILGQKVEFLVSFYNNEISEKSEIFDDQFSVERPDGSNFTLKIRSTKLEDSAMYFCAGRDLQGTQETQYFGPGTRLLVL.

The genes are TRBV7-9 and TRBJ2-7; 8 bases align to TRBD2. The CDR3 is 13 amino acids. V trimming: 5 bases; J trimming: 6 bases; junction bases outside the gene matches: 6. The germline V gene has CDR1 SEHNR and CDR2 FQNEAQ (reference sequence). CDR3 region: CASSPGGGLEQYF. Written as DNA, the CDR3 is TGTGCCAGCAGCCCCGGGGGGGGCCTCGAGCAGTACTTC. Together with reference TRBV7-9 and TRBJ2-7, the CDR3 gives the full variable domain: DTGVSQNPRHKITKRGQNVTFRCDPISEHNRLYWYRQTLGQGPEFLTYFQNEAQLEKSRLLSDRFSAERPKGSFSTLEIQRTEQGDSAMYLCASSPGGGLEQYFGPGTRLTVT.

V and J are TRBV7-8 and TRBJ2-1, with 14 bases aligning to TRBD2. The CDR3 contains 15 residues. Germline CDR1 SGHVS, CDR2 FQNEAQ. V lost 4 bases, J lost 7 bases, and 3 bases stayed unmatched. For the CDR3, the DNA is TGTGCCAGCAGCTCGGGACTAGCGGGAGTGAATGAGCAGTTCTTC. It encodes CASSSGLAGVNEQFF.

This clone has just a few counts. The chain links TRBV27 to TRBJ2-7, with 9 nucleotides matching TRBD2. Germline CDR1 is MNHEY and CDR2 is SMNVEV (reference sequence). V dropped 5 bases and J dropped 5; count of bases not matched to a gene: 10. The CDR3 is made up of 15 amino acids. The CDR3 sequence: CASSTIAGARNEQYF. The CDR3 nucleotides are TGTGCCAGCAGTACTATAGCGGGAGCTCGGAACGAGCAGTACTTC.

This clone came up once. V gene TRBV7-9 combines with J gene TRBJ2-2; 7 nucleotides align to TRBD2. CDR1 is SEHNR and CDR2 is FQNEAQ in the germline V gene (reference sequence). The CDR3 totals 15 residues. The trim removed 11 bases at V and 7 bases at J, leaving 16 bases unmatched. As DNA, the CDR3 is TGTGCCCATTCTGGAGGGGCGGGAGATATCGGGGAGCTGTTTTTT. Encoded protein: CAHSGGAGDIGELFF.

The CDR3 here is CASSISGTGSTDTQYF. The CDR3 DNA reads as TGTGCCAGTAGTATCTCGGGGACAGGGAGCACAGATACGCAGTATTTT. The rearrangement joins TRBV19 to TRBJ2-3; TRBD1 matches 9 bases. Germline CDR1 LNHDA, CDR2 SQIVND (reference sequence). This CDR3 spans 16 amino acids. V shed 3 bases, J shed 0 bases, and the junction held 4 bases outside the gene matches.

Only one count was recorded for this clone. This sequence joins TRBV19 and TRBJ2-2; D may be TRBD2 (5 bases). Germline values: CDR1 LNHDA, CDR2 SQIVND (reference sequence). There are 12 residues in the CDR3. V lost 11 bases, J lost 6 bases, and 13 bases lay in between. CDR3 sequence reads: CACQRGSGELFF. Written as DNA, the CDR3 is TGTGCCTGCCAGAGAGGGTCCGGGGAGCTGTTTTTT. Drawing the rest from reference TRBV19 and TRBJ2-2, the complete variable domain is DGGITQSPKYLFRKEGQNVTLSCEQNLNHDAMYWYRQDPGQGLRLIYYSQIVNDFQKGDIAEGYSVSREKKESFPLTVTSAQKNPTAFYLCACQRGSGELFFGEGSRLTVL.

The chain couples TRBV5-1 to TRBJ1-1, with 9 bases fitting TRBD1. CDR3 size: 16 residues. Germline-derived CDR1 and CDR2 are SGHRS and YFSETQ. With 0 bases clipped from V and 1 base from J, the junction kept 4 bases outside the gene matches. The CDR3 nucleotides read TGCGCCAGCAGCTTGGGGACAGGGGCAGGGAACACTGAAGCTTTCTTT. Translating it yields CASSLGTGAGNTEAFF.

The chain has TRBV4-1 and TRBJ2-1, with TRBD2 matching over 8 bases. The CDR3 runs to 18 residues. Looked up from germline, CDR1 is MGHRA and CDR2 is YSYEKL. V was pared by 2 bases and J by 2 bases, with 11 bases of the junction left unmatched. The CDR3 nucleotides read TGCGCCAGCAGCCAAAGGTCCAGCGGGGGCGGTCCCTACAATGAGCAGTTCTTC. Its translation is CASSQRSSGGGPYNEQFF.

The chain joins TRBV6-1 to TRBJ2-1; possibly TRBD2 for D (5 bases). Trimming pared 3 bases from V and 8 bases from J, leaving 20 bases between. The CDR3 is 16 residues long. Looked up from germline, CDR1 is MNHNS and CDR2 is SASEGT. Written as DNA, the CDR3 is TGTGCCAGCAGTGAGGGTCCTAGCCGGACGGGTTATGAGCAGTTCTTC. Translating it yields CASSEGPSRTGYEQFF.

This chain connects TRBV5-1 to TRBJ2-1, with 8 bases lining up with TRBD2. Germline V gene sequence: CDR1 SGHRS, CDR2 YFSETQ. CDR3 length: 16 amino acids. J lost 8 bases, V lost 1 base, and 11 bases had no gene match. The CDR3 loop is CASSLQGGLAGDEQFF. The CDR3 bases are TGCGCCAGCAGCTTGCAGGGTGGACTAGCAGGCGATGAGCAGTTCTTC.

V gene TRBV27 combines with J gene TRBJ2-7; 7 bases are shared with TRBD1. CDR1 and CDR2 from the germline V gene are MNHEY and SMNVEV (reference sequence). The CDR3 is 14 residues long. The ends lost 6 bases at V and 5 bases at J; junction bases unmatched: 10. CDR3 sequence reads: CASRPSTGNHEQYF. DNA for the CDR3: TGTGCCAGCAGGCCTTCGACAGGGAATCACGAGCAGTACTTC.

J is TRBJ2-2 and V is TRBV29-1, with 7 bases aligning to TRBD1. The junction had 6 bases not matched to a gene; V was cut back by 7 bases and J by 1 base. The CDR3 is made up of 14 amino acids. Germline values: CDR1 SQVTM, CDR2 ANQGSEA. CDR3 loop: CSAKRTGNTGELFF. For the CDR3, the DNA is TGCAGCGCGAAGAGGACAGGGAACACCGGGGAGCTGTTTTTT.

V is TRBV5-4 and J is TRBJ2-7; 8 nucleotides align to TRBD1. The junction had 10 bases not matched to a gene; V was cut back by 4 bases and J by 1 base. Germline CDR1 reads SGHNT; CDR2 reads YYREEE (reference sequence). The CDR3 covers 16 residues. The CDR3 is CASSPWTGRTSYEQYF. The CDR3 nucleotides read TGTGCCAGCAGCCCCTGGACAGGGCGTACATCCTACGAGCAGTACTTC.

CDR3 amino acids: CASSLVGGRGDTEAFF. DNA of the CDR3: TGCGCCAGCAGCTTGGTAGGGGGTCGGGGGGACACTGAAGCTTTCTTT. The chain employs TRBV5-1 and TRBJ1-1; D may be TRBD1 (6 bases). The CDR3 sequence is 16 residues long. The germline V gene encodes CDR1 SGHRS and CDR2 YFSETQ. The ends were cut back, 0 bases at V and 3 bases at J, with 15 bases in the middle.

This clone was found once. V gene TRBV19 combines with J gene TRBJ1-1; TRBD1 matches 8 bases. Germline values: CDR1 LNHDA, CDR2 SQIVND (reference sequence). Trimming removed 9 bases from V and 5 bases from J; junction bases left unmatched: 11. The CDR3 runs to 14 residues. In DNA, the CDR3 is TGTGCCAGCCAAACCCAACAGGGGGGGACTGAAGCTTTCTTT. Translation: CASQTQQGGTEAFF.

CDR3 amino acids: CASTPGGRETQYF. CDR3 nucleotide sequence: TGTGCCAGCACCCCGGGGGGGCGGGAGACCCAGTACTTC. V usage is TRBV28 and J usage is TRBJ2-5; TRBD2 agrees at 8 bases. V was pared by 7 bases and J by 5 bases, with 6 bases of the junction left unmatched. The CDR3 contains 13 residues. The germline V gene encodes CDR1 MDHEN and CDR2 SYDVKM.

The chain recombines TRBV4-1 with TRBJ2-2; 13 bases map to TRBD2. Trimming took 2 bases from V and 8 from J; bases not matched to a gene: 8. The CDR3 sequence is 17 residues long. The germline CDR1 and CDR2 sequences are MGHRA and YSYEKL. In nucleotides, the CDR3 is TGCGCCAGCAGCCAAACGCCGGGACTAGCGGGGAGGGGGGAGCTGTTTTTT. Protein sequence: CASSQTPGLAGRGELFF.

The J gene is TRBJ1-5, the V gene TRBV28; TRBD1 agrees at 8 bases. V trimming: 5 bases; J trimming: 8 bases; junction bases outside the gene matches: 11. Germline CDR1 is MDHEN and CDR2 is SYDVKM. The length of the CDR3 is 15 residues. The DNA of the CDR3 is TGTGCCAGCAGTCCCGGACAGGGAGGCACTAAGCCCCAGCATTTT. The encoded protein is CASSPGQGGTKPQHF.

This chain connects TRBV10-3 to TRBJ1-4; D ambiguous. The CDR3 has 15 residues. V shed 0 bases and J shed 5 bases, with 10 bases lying between them. Looked up from germline, CDR1 is ENHRY and CDR2 is SYGVKD. The CDR3 spells CAISESSGTNEKLFF. DNA of the CDR3: TGTGCCATCAGTGAGTCGTCAGGAACGAATGAAAAACTGTTTTTT.

The V gene is TRBV7-3, the J gene TRBJ2-1; D uncertain. Germline V gene sequence: CDR1 SGHTA, CDR2 FQGTGA. The CDR3 contains 13 residues. Trimming took off 5 bases at V and 9 bases at J, with 14 bases between the two ends. CDR3 loop: CASSPIERGEQFF. The CDR3 DNA follows: TGTGCCAGCAGCCCTATTGAACGCGGTGAGCAGTTCTTC.